Sequencing of this T cell receptor (beta chain) was carried out in a study of tumor T cells in aggressive B-cell lymphoma. TCRdb's table, derived via immunoSEQ multiplex PCR, lists solely in-frame clones and lacks some. The sample gives roughly 6,000 clones, 82% of which show up once; 2.5% to 3% is in the top ten. This clone was seen a handful of times. The length of the CDR3 is 12 residues. The V end lost 7 bases, the J end lost 8 bases, and 12 bases lay between the germline ends. Germline CDR1 reads MNHNS; CDR2 reads SASEGT. Material: tumor tissue. This sequence joins TRBV6-1 and TRBJ2-1; tentatively, D is TRBD1 (6 bases). The clonotype was recovered from an adult with diffuse large B cell lymphoma. The CDR3 loop is CASIQQGYEQFF. The CDR3 nucleotides read TGTGCCAGCATCCAACAGGGATATGAGCAGTTCTTC.